What follows is one T cell receptor beta chain and its context. Its target is not known. This sample was included in a study of T cell responses to AZD1222 COVID-19 vaccine. Study results and limitations: Regions 160-218 and 743-854 dominated among vaccine-associated CD4 TCRs spanning spike.

The CDR3 is 12 amino acids. V was trimmed by 2 bases and J by 6 bases, leaving 5 bases between them. Per the germline V gene, CDR1 is SEHNR and CDR2 is FQNEAQ (reference sequence). Clones were sequenced by immunoSEQ multiplex PCR, and TCRdb holds only the in-frame ones, with some missing. The profile shows about 140,000 clones, about 92% of them singletons. The V call is TRBV7-9, the J call TRBJ1-5; no reliable D call. The sequencing used peripheral blood, collected on day 0 of AZD1222 vaccination. This TCR was recovered from an adult in good health. The CDR3 nucleotides read TGTGCCAGCAGCTTACGGGCTCAGCCCCAGCATTTT. As protein: CASSLRAQPQHF.